The 30 T cell receptor beta chains reported below all come from one sample, sequenced in a study of blood T cell repertoires in COVID-19. Some clones are missing from TCRdb's copy, which holds only in-frame ones; the method was immunoSEQ multiplex PCR. The data contain about 170,000 clones, more than 85% of them seen just once; the ten biggest clones take up roughly 1.2%. The source material was PBMCs or T cells enriched from blood (not recorded which). Every receptor here comes from a human donor with acute COVID-19. The donor label of this sample is uncertain.

The chain couples TRBV3-1 (or the pseudogene TRBV3-2) to TRBJ2-1, with D perhaps TRBD2 (5 bases). In germline, CDR1 is LGHDT, CDR2 YNNKEL (reference sequence). The V gene lost 0 bases and the J gene lost 9 bases, with 9 bases spanning the gap. The CDR3 extends over 13 amino acids. This CDR3 is CASSQDPAGEQFF. The CDR3 DNA is TGTGCCAGCAGCCAAGATCCCGCGGGTGAGCAGTTCTTC.

The chain uses TRBV29-1 and TRBJ2-1, with D hard to call. Germline assignment: CDR1 SQVTM and CDR2 ANQGSEA. This CDR3 contains 12 residues. Trimming cost V 1 base and J 5 bases, with 6 bases left between them. The CDR3 sequence is CSVEGAHNEQFF. CDR3 DNA sequence: TGCAGCGTTGAAGGGGCCCACAATGAGCAGTTCTTC.

This chain joins TRBV5-1 and TRBJ2-1; TRBD2 matches at 7 bases. V gave up 4 bases and J gave up 10 bases; unmatched junction bases: 11. The CDR3 spans 14 residues. CDR1 and CDR2 from the germline V gene are SGHRS and YFSETQ. The CDR3 protein is CASSPGGEVVEQFF. DNA of the CDR3: TGCGCCAGCAGCCCGGGGGGTGAAGTGGTGGAGCAGTTCTTC.

CDR3 sequence: CASSAPDRAPYEQYF. Written as DNA, the CDR3 is TGTGCCAGCAGCGCTCCCGACAGGGCCCCCTACGAGCAGTACTTC. The V and J genes are TRBV9 and TRBJ2-7; TRBD1 matches 7 bases. V lost 3 bases to trimming and J lost 2 bases; unmatched junction nucleotides: 8. CDR3 length: 15 amino acids. The germline gives CDR1 SGDLS, CDR2 YYNGEE.

The chain joins TRBV19 to TRBJ2-5; D might be TRBD1 (5 bases). The CDR3 loop spans 14 amino acids. Trimming took off 2 bases at V and 4 bases at J, with 11 bases between the two ends. The germline gives CDR1 LNHDA, CDR2 SQIVND (reference sequence). CDR3 residues: CASSIRAGRETQYF. DNA of the CDR3: TGTGCCAGTAGTATAAGGGCAGGGCGAGAGACCCAGTACTTC.

The count of this clone is one. This chain uses TRBV6-5 with TRBJ2-7; tentative D call: TRBD1 (6 bases). V was clipped by 9 bases and J by 0 bases, with 15 bases between them. This CDR3 region has 14 residues. Germline V gives CDR1 MNHEY, CDR2 SVGAGI. CDR3 residues: CASVSGDISYEQYF. CDR3 in DNA: TGTGCCAGTGTATCAGGGGACATCTCCTACGAGCAGTACTTC.

This rearrangement joins TRBV25-1 to TRBJ2-3, with D possibly being TRBD1 (5 bases). This CDR3 is built from 13 residues. With 4 bases removed from V and 5 bases from J, the gap between germline ends came to 10 bases. Germline CDR1 MGHDK, CDR2 SYGVNS. The CDR3 protein is CASSVQGLDTQYF. CDR3 coding DNA: TGTGCCAGCAGTGTTCAGGGATTAGATACGCAGTATTTT.

The V gene is TRBV28, the J gene TRBJ1-4; TRBD1 is a possible D gene (5 bases). V lost 2 bases to trimming and J lost 0 bases, with 22 bases between them. CDR3 length equals 20 residues. The germline gives CDR1 MDHEN, CDR2 SYDVKM. Here the CDR3 DNA reads TGTGCCAGCAGTTTACAGTTGGGTGAAGGGGATCCCGCAACTAATGAAAAACTGTTTTTT. Translated: CASSLQLGEGDPATNEKLFF.

This clone appeared a single time. The chain carries TRBV4-2 and TRBJ2-2, with TRBD1 identical over 11 bases. The CDR3 extends over 17 amino acids. J gave up 4 bases and V 0 bases, and 4 bases lay outside the gene matches. The germline CDR1 and CDR2 sequences are LGHNA and YNFKEQ. The DNA for the CDR3 is TGTGCCAGCAGCCAAGATCTGGGGACAGGGGGCACCGGGGAGCTGTTTTTT. Translating it yields CASSQDLGTGGTGELFF.

This sequence joins TRBV7-8 and TRBJ1-4; 7 bases line up with TRBD1. Germline CDR1 reads SGHVS; CDR2 reads FQNEAQ. V lost 11 bases, J lost 5 bases, and 14 bases stayed unmatched. This CDR3 is built from 15 residues. The CDR3 DNA sequence: TGTGCCTCAAAACGTGACAGAGGGGGCAATGAAAAACTGTTTTTT. Protein: CASKRDRGGNEKLFF.

This chain links TRBV19 with TRBJ2-3; 9 nucleotides agree with TRBD1. Trimming removed 6 bases from V and 1 base from J; junction bases left unmatched: 8. The CDR3 is 16 amino acids. Germline lookup yields CDR1 LNHDA and CDR2 SQIVND (reference sequence). CDR3 amino acids: CASRLQGAGGTDTQYF. The CDR3 DNA sequence: TGTGCCAGTAGACTACAGGGGGCGGGGGGCACAGATACGCAGTATTTT.

The rearrangement links TRBV2 to TRBJ1-2; weak D call: TRBD1 (6 bases). CDR3 size: 13 residues. V was shortened by 5 bases and J by 8 bases, with 15 bases between the two germline ends. The germline CDR1 and CDR2 sequences are SNHLY and FYNNEI. The DNA for the CDR3 is TGTGCCAGCAGTAGGGTGGGGGCCCCGGGCTACACCTTC. This translates into CASSRVGAPGYTF.

This chain connects TRBV3-1 (or the pseudogene TRBV3-2) to TRBJ2-2, with 9 bases that match TRBD2. This CDR3 comprises 15 residues. Losses at the gene ends were 5 bases for V and 8 bases for J; bases not matched to a gene: 9. Germline V gene data show CDR1 as LGHDT and CDR2 as YNNKEL (reference sequence). The CDR3: CASSDSGGWAGELFF. In nucleotides, the CDR3 is TGTGCCAGCAGCGATAGCGGGGGATGGGCAGGGGAGCTGTTTTTT.

This chain connects TRBV28 to TRBJ1-6; perhaps TRBD1 as D (6 bases). The CDR3 spans 15 residues. V was shortened by 6 bases and J by 2 bases, with 11 bases between the two germline ends. Per germline, CDR1 MDHEN and CDR2 SYDVKM. The CDR3 DNA is TGTGCCAGCAGGTTGGACAGAGCCTATAATTCACCCCTCCACTTT. Encoded protein: CASRLDRAYNSPLHF.

The chain links TRBV25-1 to TRBJ1-1, with 8 bases fitting TRBD1. CDR1 and CDR2 (germline): MGHDK, SYGVNS. The CDR3 has 14 amino acids. Trimming at V came to 6 bases and at J to 4 bases, leaving 7 bases not matched to a gene. CDR3 nucleotides: TGTGCCAGCAGGCTAGACAGGGGTGTCACTGAAGCTTTCTTT. It codes for CASRLDRGVTEAFF. The whole variable domain, filled in from reference TRBV25-1 and TRBJ1-1, reads EADIYQTPRYLVIGTGKKITLECSQTMGHDKMYWYQQDPGMELHLIHYSYGVNSTEKGDLSSESTVSRIRTEHFPLTLESARPSHTSQYLCASRLDRGVTEAFFGQGTRLTVV.

The gene calls are TRBV7-8 and TRBJ1-5, with 7 bases that match TRBD1. This CDR3 comprises 14 residues. Trimming at V came to 5 bases and at J to 3 bases, leaving 4 bases not matched to a gene. Germline V gene lookup returns CDR1 SGHVS and CDR2 FQNEAQ. The CDR3 bases are TGTGCCAGCAGCGAGACAGGGTTCAATCAGCCCCAGCATTTT. Translating it yields CASSETGFNQPQHF.

The CDR3 coding sequence is TGTGCCAGCAGCTTCCGGGACAGGCCATACGAGCAGTACTTC. Protein sequence: CASSFRDRPYEQYF. V usage is TRBV5-4 and J usage is TRBJ2-7; 8 nucleotides match TRBD1. Germline V gene sequence: CDR1 SGHNT, CDR2 YYREEE (reference sequence). V lost 2 bases to trimming and J lost 4 bases; unmatched junction nucleotides: 5. The CDR3 has 14 amino acids.

This clone has only one observation. The chain couples TRBV4-3 to TRBJ1-2; 9 bases align to TRBD1. Germline V gene sequence: CDR1 LGHNA, CDR2 YSLEER. The V segment lost 3 bases and the J segment 7 bases; nucleotides outside the gene matches: 3. CDR3 length: 13 residues. This CDR3 is CASSHGTGSGYTF. Written as DNA, the CDR3 is TGCGCCAGCAGCCACGGGACAGGGAGTGGCTACACCTTC.

The chain combines TRBV9 with TRBJ2-5; 9 bases line up with TRBD2. CDR3 length: 18 residues. The ends lost 0 bases at V and 2 bases at J; junction bases unmatched: 11. Per germline, CDR1 SGDLS and CDR2 YYNGEE. The CDR3 region is CASSVDPSGAGGQETQYF. CDR3 bases: TGTGCCAGCAGCGTAGACCCCTCTGGAGCGGGGGGTCAAGAGACCCAGTACTTC.

The chain couples TRBV6-5 to TRBJ2-1; TRBD2 aligns across 7 bases. Germline CDR1 reads MNHEY; CDR2 reads SVGAGI. J was trimmed by 4 bases and V by 2 bases; bases with no gene match: 8. CDR3 length: 16 residues. The CDR3 region is CASSYVMSGAYNEQFF. In DNA, the CDR3 is TGTGCCAGCAGTTACGTAATGAGCGGGGCTTACAATGAGCAGTTCTTC.

V gene TRBV19 combines with J gene TRBJ2-1; TRBD2 agrees at 15 bases. Per germline, CDR1 LNHDA and CDR2 SQIVND (reference sequence). The trim removed 4 bases at V and 6 bases at J, leaving 1 base unmatched. The CDR3 runs 15 residues. The CDR3 is CASSKGLAGGNEQFF. The DNA for the CDR3 is TGTGCCAGTAGTAAGGGACTAGCGGGGGGCAATGAGCAGTTCTTC.

To note about this clone: The sample has other DNA sequences that encode this CDR3 too. The V call is TRBV7-2, the J call TRBJ1-5; 10 bases map to TRBD1. The CDR3 consists of 15 residues. Germline V gene lookup returns CDR1 SGHTA and CDR2 FQGNSA. Trimming cost V 5 bases and J 2 bases; bases outside gene matches: 3. The CDR3 bases are TGTGCCAGCAGCCTGGACAGGGGGGGCAATCAGCCCCAGCATTTT. It codes for CASSLDRGGNQPQHF.

The chain couples TRBV19 to TRBJ2-3; 8 nucleotides line up with TRBD2. Trimming at V came to 5 bases and at J to 5 bases, leaving 6 bases not matched to a gene. Germline-derived CDR1 and CDR2 are LNHDA and SQIVND (reference sequence). The CDR3 sequence is 14 residues long. CDR3 amino acids: CASSLGLAGDTQYF. Here the CDR3 DNA reads TGTGCCAGTAGTCTCGGGCTAGCGGGAGATACGCAGTATTTT. The variable domain in full, with the rest retrieved from reference TRBV19 and TRBJ2-3, is DGGITQSPKYLFRKEGQNVTLSCEQNLNHDAMYWYRQDPGQGLRLIYYSQIVNDFQKGDIAEGYSVSREKKESFPLTVTSAQKNPTAFYLCASSLGLAGDTQYFGPGTRLTVL.

The chain has TRBV3-1 (or the pseudogene TRBV3-2) and TRBJ2-3; a weak D match, TRBD1 (7 bases). The length of the CDR3 is 16 residues. CDR1 LGHDT and CDR2 YNNKEL come from the germline V gene (reference sequence). Trimming removed 5 bases from V and 6 bases from J, with 21 bases in between. The CDR3 nucleotides read TGTGCCAGCAGCTCCCCCTTCCAGGGGGGAGTGGATACGCAGTATTTT. Protein: CASSSPFQGGVDTQYF.

The chain carries TRBV7-9 and TRBJ1-6; TRBD1 is a possible D gene (5 bases). Per germline, CDR1 SEHNR and CDR2 FQNEAQ (reference sequence). The CDR3 totals 14 residues. Trimming left V 1 base short and J 6 bases short, with 7 bases between. The CDR3 here is CASSLGQFNSPLHF. CDR3 nucleotide sequence: TGTGCCAGCAGCTTAGGACAGTTTAATTCACCCCTCCACTTT. The whole variable domain, remainder taken from reference TRBV7-9 and TRBJ1-6, is DTGVSQNPRHKITKRGQNVTFRCDPISEHNRLYWYRQTLGQGPEFLTYFQNEAQLEKSRLLSDRFSAERPKGSFSTLEIQRTEQGDSAMYLCASSLGQFNSPLHFGNGTRLTVT.

The CDR3, as DNA: TGCAGTGCTCGTGACAGGGTGGAAGCCTACAATGAGCAGTTCTTC. As protein: CSARDRVEAYNEQFF. The chain combines TRBV20-1 with TRBJ2-1, with 7 bases matching TRBD1. CDR3 size: 15 residues. V trimming: 5 bases; J trimming: 2 bases; junction bases outside the gene matches: 9. CDR1 is DFQATT, CDR2 SNEGSKA, per germline (reference sequence).

This chain joins TRBV14 and TRBJ2-7, with 7 nucleotides matching TRBD1. Germline V gives CDR1 SGHDN, CDR2 FVKESK. Trimming took 0 bases from V and 5 from J; bases not matched to a gene: 10. The CDR3 runs 16 residues. This CDR3 reads CASSQDQETGYHEQYF. As DNA, the CDR3 is TGTGCCAGCAGCCAAGATCAGGAGACAGGGTACCACGAGCAGTACTTC.

The chain couples TRBV9 to TRBJ1-5, with a weak D call TRBD1 (5 bases). Between the trimmed V and J ends, which lost 6 bases and 2 bases, there was a span of 6 bases. Germline-derived CDR1 and CDR2 are SGDLS and YYNGEE. This CDR3 is 12 amino acids long. This CDR3 reads CASTGGNQPQHF. CDR3 coding DNA: TGTGCCAGCACGGGGGGCAATCAGCCCCAGCATTTT.

The chain carries TRBV9 and TRBJ2-7, with D possibly TRBD1 on 5 matching bases. V lost 5 bases and J lost 4, with 13 bases in between. Germline V gives CDR1 SGDLS, CDR2 YYNGEE. The CDR3 consists of 13 residues. Here the CDR3 reads CASSGKTDYEQYF. CDR3 DNA: TGTGCCAGCAGTGGAAAGACAGATTACGAGCAGTACTTC.

This clone was found once. The chain is built from TRBV14 and TRBJ1-2; no reliable D call. V lost 4 bases and J 5 bases, leaving 11 bases between the germline ends. This CDR3 is 13 amino acids long. Germline lookup yields CDR1 SGHDN and CDR2 FVKESK. Written as DNA, the CDR3 is TGTGCCAGCAGCCCATCGGGTAGATATGGCTACACCTTC. This gives the protein CASSPSGRYGYTF.